The entry below describes one TCR beta chain. The data belong to a study of blood T cell repertoires in COVID-19. The length of the CDR3 is 12 residues. Germline CDR1 and CDR2: MGHDK and SYGVNS. With V trimmed by 6 bases and J by 8 bases, 3 bases remained unmatched. In Seattle, patients joined the study during active infection and were tracked longitudinally. Clones were sequenced by immunoSEQ multiplex PCR, and TCRdb holds only the in-frame ones, with some missing. The table includes 140,000 to 150,000 clones, approximately 85% detected once. The clonotype comes from a woman aged 55-69 years with COVID-19, enrolled during active disease. The rearrangement links TRBV25-1 to TRBJ1-4; TRBD1 agrees at 7 bases. The sample was peripheral blood. In DNA, the CDR3 is TGTGCCAGCAGACAGGGGCTGGAAAAACTGTTTTTT. Amino acid sequence: CASRQGLEKLFF. Full variable domain (outside the CDR3, taken from reference TRBV25-1 and TRBJ1-4): EADIYQTPRYLVIGTGKKITLECSQTMGHDKMYWYQQDPGMELHLIHYSYGVNSTEKGDLSSESTVSRIRTEHFPLTLESARPSHTSQYLCASRQGLEKLFFGSGTQLSVL.